The clone carrying this T cell receptor beta chain was seen a handful of times. The target antigen is unknown. The table came from immunoSEQ multiplex PCR; TCRdb's copy has only in-frame clones and leaves some out. This table has under 5,500 clones, 20% appearing once. The data belong to a study of sequential checkpoint blockade in melanoma. Study background: Arm A got nivolumab then ipilimumab; arm B the reverse, 1:1. DNA from 91 pretreatment tumor samples underwent TCRβ immunosequencing.

General study results and limits: Tumor T-cell fraction and clonality correlated with PD-L1 and CD8+ counts.

CDR3 length equals 15 residues. Germline assignment: CDR1 MDHEN and CDR2 SYDVKM. The V and J ends lost 5 bases and 4 bases, in that order; junction bases with no gene match: 6. Sample treatment: randomized to nivolumab then ipilimumab (arm A) or the reverse (arm B). No patient had prior DNA-damaging chemotherapy. The chain uses TRBV28 and TRBJ2-3, with 10 bases matching TRBD2. This clonotype was obtained from a human donor with melanoma. Material: tumor tissue (inferred from file names), obtained from a patient given nivolumab and ipilimumab in sequence. The CDR3 coding sequence is TGTGCCAGCAGTCGAACTAGCGGGGTATCAGATACGCAGTATTTT. It yields the protein CASSRTSGVSDTQYF.